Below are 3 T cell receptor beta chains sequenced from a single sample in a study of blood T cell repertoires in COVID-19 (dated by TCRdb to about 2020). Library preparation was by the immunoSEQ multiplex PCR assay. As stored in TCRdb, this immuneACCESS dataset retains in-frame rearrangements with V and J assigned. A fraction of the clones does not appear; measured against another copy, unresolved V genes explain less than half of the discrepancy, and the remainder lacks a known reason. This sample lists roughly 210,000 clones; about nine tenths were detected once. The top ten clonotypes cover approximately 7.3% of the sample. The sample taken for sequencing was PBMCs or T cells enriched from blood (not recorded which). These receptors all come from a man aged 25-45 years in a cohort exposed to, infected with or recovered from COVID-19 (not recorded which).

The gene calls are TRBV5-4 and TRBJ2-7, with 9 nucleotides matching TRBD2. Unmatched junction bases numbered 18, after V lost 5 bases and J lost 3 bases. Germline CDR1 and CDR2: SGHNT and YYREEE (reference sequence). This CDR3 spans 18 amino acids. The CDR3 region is CASSRGLAPIRRDYEQYF. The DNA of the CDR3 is TGTGCCAGCAGTAGGGGACTAGCACCTATCAGGAGGGACTACGAGCAGTACTTC.

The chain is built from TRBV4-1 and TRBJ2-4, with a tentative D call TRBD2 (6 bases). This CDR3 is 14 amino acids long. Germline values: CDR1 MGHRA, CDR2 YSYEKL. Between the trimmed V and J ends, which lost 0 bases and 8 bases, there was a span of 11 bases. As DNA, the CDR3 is TGCGCCAGCAGCCAAGAAGGCGGGATTGACATTCAGTACTTC. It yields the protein CASSQEGGIDIQYF.

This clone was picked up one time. CDR3 region: CASSSRLTNEKLFF. The CDR3 region has the DNA TGTGCCAGCAGCTCCAGGCTAACTAATGAAAAACTGTTTTTT. The J gene is TRBJ1-4, the V gene TRBV5-6; D remains ambiguous. Germline CDR1 and CDR2: SGHDT and YYEEEE. Trimming removed 3 bases from V and 1 base from J, with 7 bases in between. CDR3 length equals 14 residues.